The rows below give T cell receptor beta chains drawn from one sample of a study of shared clonotypes between healthy human individuals. Method: immunoSEQ multiplex PCR; TCRdb's copy keeps in-frame clones and lacks some. The sample consists of 2 million to 2.5 million clones, 85% to 95% of them appearing once. The sample comprised naive CD4+ T cells sorted from blood. The receptors originated from a man between 18 and 29 years old in good health. Both conserved end residues are part of each CDR3. Each record gives: clone size, V gene, J gene, D gene, CDR3 DNA, CDR3 protein. D genes are given only for firm matches. The size entry is marked missing in some rows and otherwise reads once, few, many or a size class.

clone_size: NA; v_call: TRBV28; j_call: TRBJ2-5; d_call: TRBD1; cdr3_nt: TGTGCCAGCAGGTCCCCGACTCTCGACAGGGTCCAAGAGACCCAGTACTTC; cdr3_aa: CASRSPTLDRVQETQYF
clone_size: NA; v_call: TRBV14; j_call: TRBJ2-3; d_call: TRBD2; cdr3_nt: TGTGCCAGCAGCCGCCGGGGGGGCCGGACAGATACGCAGTATTTT; cdr3_aa: CASSRRGGRTDTQYF
clone_size: NA; v_call: TRBV16; j_call: TRBJ1-2; d_call: TRBD1; cdr3_nt: TGTGCCAGCAGCCGGGACAGGGTGGCTGGCTACACCTTC; cdr3_aa: CASSRDRVAGYTF
clone_size: NA; v_call: TRBV5-4; j_call: TRBJ2-7; d_call: NA; cdr3_nt: TGTGCCAGCAGCGGAGGGGGGACTACTTTACCGGAGCAGTACTTC; cdr3_aa: CASSGGGTTLPEQYF
clone_size: NA; v_call: TRBV27; j_call: TRBJ1-2; d_call: NA; cdr3_nt: TGTGCCAGCAGTTTAAGCGGAGGGAGGGCGGAGCCTGCTAACTATGGCTACACCTTC; cdr3_aa: CASSLSGGRAEPANYGYTF
clone_size: NA; v_call: TRBV6-5; j_call: TRBJ1-6; d_call: TRBD1; cdr3_nt: TGTGCCAGCAGCCTACAGGGGCCAAATAATTCACCCCTCCACTTT; cdr3_aa: CASSLQGPNNSPLHF
clone_size: NA; v_call: TRBV18; j_call: TRBJ1-5; d_call: NA; cdr3_nt: TGTGCCAGCTCACAACAGTATCTAAATCAGCCCCAGCATTTT; cdr3_aa: CASSQQYLNQPQHF
clone_size: NA; v_call: TRBV2; j_call: TRBJ1-3; d_call: TRBD1; cdr3_nt: TGTGCCAGCAGCGCGGGGACAGGGTGGCACACCATATATTTT; cdr3_aa: CASSAGTGWHTIYF
clone_size: NA; v_call: TRBV7-3; j_call: TRBJ2-3; d_call: NA; cdr3_nt: TGTGCCAGCAGCTTCCGAGGCACAGATACGCAGTATTTT; cdr3_aa: CASSFRGTDTQYF
clone_size: once; v_call: TRBV11-1; j_call: TRBJ2-3; d_call: NA; cdr3_nt: TGTGCCAGCAGCCCGATGACACAAAACACAGATACGCAGTATTTT; cdr3_aa: CASSPMTQNTDTQYF
clone_size: NA; v_call: TRBV7-9; j_call: TRBJ2-5; d_call: NA; cdr3_nt: TGTGCCAGCAGCCCGTCTTACAACCAAGAGACCCAGTACTTC; cdr3_aa: CASSPSYNQETQYF
clone_size: NA; v_call: TRBV30; j_call: TRBJ2-7; d_call: NA; cdr3_nt: TGTGCCTGGAGTTTTGGAAATGCTTACGAGCAGTACTTC; cdr3_aa: CAWSFGNAYEQYF
clone_size: NA; v_call: TRBV2; j_call: TRBJ1-2; d_call: TRBD1; cdr3_nt: TGTGCCAGCCAGGACAGGGGGCAGGGTGGCTACACCTTC; cdr3_aa: CASQDRGQGGYTF
clone_size: NA; v_call: TRBV19; j_call: TRBJ2-1; d_call: NA; cdr3_nt: TGTGCCAGTAGGGCGGCGCATGACTCCTACAATGAGCAGTTCTTC; cdr3_aa: CASRAAHDSYNEQFF
clone_size: NA; v_call: TRBV6-1; j_call: TRBJ1-6; d_call: NA; cdr3_nt: TGTGCCAGCAGTGAACATCCGGGTATGGCAAGTTCACCCCTCCACTTT; cdr3_aa: CASSEHPGMASSPLHF
clone_size: NA; v_call: TRBV5-6; j_call: TRBJ2-7; d_call: TRBD2; cdr3_nt: TGTGCCAGCAGCCGAGGACTAGCGGGGGGCTCCTACGAGCAGTACTTC; cdr3_aa: CASSRGLAGGSYEQYF
clone_size: NA; v_call: TRBV28; j_call: TRBJ2-7; d_call: NA; cdr3_nt: TGTGCCAGCAGTCCGGCCGGAACTGCACTCCACGAGCAGTACTTC; cdr3_aa: CASSPAGTALHEQYF
clone_size: NA; v_call: TRBV28; j_call: TRBJ2-5; d_call: NA; cdr3_nt: TGTGCCAGCAGTTTGTCACTAATTGAGACCCAGTACTTC; cdr3_aa: CASSLSLIETQYF
clone_size: NA; v_call: TRBV9; j_call: TRBJ2-3; d_call: NA; cdr3_nt: TGTGCCAGCAGCGTTAAGGTGGCGGATACGCAGTATTTT; cdr3_aa: CASSVKVADTQYF
clone_size: NA; v_call: TRBV5-6; j_call: TRBJ1-2; d_call: NA; cdr3_nt: TGTGCCAGCAGCTTTGGGCGCAGGAATGGCTACACCTTC; cdr3_aa: CASSFGRRNGYTF
clone_size: NA; v_call: TRBV5-1; j_call: TRBJ2-7; d_call: NA; cdr3_nt: TGCGCCAGCAGCTTGGGATACAGGGTGGGTGAGGGCTACGAGCAGTACTTC; cdr3_aa: CASSLGYRVGEGYEQYF
clone_size: NA; v_call: TRBV7-2; j_call: TRBJ2-7; d_call: NA; cdr3_nt: TGTGCCAGCAGCCGTAACAGCGGGCCCTACGAGCAGTACTTC; cdr3_aa: CASSRNSGPYEQYF
clone_size: NA; v_call: TRBV25-1; j_call: TRBJ2-6; d_call: NA; cdr3_nt: TGTGCCAGCAGTGATTGGGGGGCCAACGTCCTGACTTTC; cdr3_aa: CASSDWGANVLTF
clone_size: NA; v_call: TRBV7-7; j_call: TRBJ2-7; d_call: TRBD1; cdr3_nt: TGTGCTAGCAGCCAAAGCCGGGACAGGGGCGAGCAGTACTTC; cdr3_aa: CASSQSRDRGEQYF
clone_size: NA; v_call: TRBV27; j_call: TRBJ1-6; d_call: NA; cdr3_nt: TGTGCCAGCAGAGGCTGGAGCTCCTATAATTCACCCCTCCACTTT; cdr3_aa: CASRGWSSYNSPLHF
clone_size: once; v_call: TRBV6-5; j_call: TRBJ2-7; d_call: NA; cdr3_nt: TGTGCCAGCAGCAGGGAGCTAAGGGGATACGAGCAGTACTTC; cdr3_aa: CASSRELRGYEQYF
clone_size: NA; v_call: TRBV18; j_call: TRBJ2-1; d_call: NA; cdr3_nt: TGTGCCAGCTCACCTGCTACAGGGGAGCAGTTCTTC; cdr3_aa: CASSPATGEQFF
clone_size: NA; v_call: TRBV7-8; j_call: TRBJ1-2; d_call: NA; cdr3_nt: TGTGCCAGCAGCTTCTCTGAGGAAGCTAACTATGGCTACACCTTC; cdr3_aa: CASSFSEEANYGYTF
clone_size: once; v_call: TRBV7-2; j_call: TRBJ2-3; d_call: NA; cdr3_nt: TGTGCCAGCAGCTTTTTCCGAGGGGTCACAGATACGCAGTATTTT; cdr3_aa: CASSFFRGVTDTQYF
clone_size: once; v_call: TRBV4-3; j_call: TRBJ2-1; d_call: NA; cdr3_nt: TGCGCCAGCAGCCAAGAGCCAGCGTTCACTATCTCCTACAATGAGCAGTTCTTC; cdr3_aa: CASSQEPAFTISYNEQFF
clone_size: NA; v_call: TRBV15; j_call: TRBJ2-7; d_call: TRBD2; cdr3_nt: TGTGCCACCAGCACCGGACTAGTCTACGAGCAGTACTTC; cdr3_aa: CATSTGLVYEQYF
clone_size: NA; v_call: TRBV7-2; j_call: TRBJ2-2; d_call: TRBD2; cdr3_nt: TGTGCCAGCAGCTTACCCCTAGCGGGAGTTACCGGGGAGCTGTTTTTT; cdr3_aa: CASSLPLAGVTGELFF
clone_size: NA; v_call: TRBV30; j_call: TRBJ1-1; d_call: NA; cdr3_nt: TGTGCCTGGAGTGTATTAGGCGGAGGGACTGAAGCTTTCTTT; cdr3_aa: CAWSVLGGGTEAFF
clone_size: NA; v_call: TRBV29-1; j_call: TRBJ2-7; d_call: TRBD2; cdr3_nt: TGCAGCGTTGATTCGGGAGGGGCCTACGAGCAGTACTTC; cdr3_aa: CSVDSGGAYEQYF
clone_size: once; v_call: TRBV10-3; j_call: TRBJ2-7; d_call: NA; cdr3_nt: TGTGCCATCAGTGACCCGGTGGGTTCGAAGAGGGAGCAGTACTTC; cdr3_aa: CAISDPVGSKREQYF